This T cell receptor beta chain was profiled in a study of beta chain features in type 1 diabetes. Overall study context: Examination of sorted cells across all samples involved more than 85,000,000 cells.

Trimming left V 3 bases short and J 2 bases short, with 14 bases between. CDR1 and CDR2 (germline): SNHLY, FYNNEI. The CDR3 totals 16 residues. This clone has at least ten counts. Its antigen is unidentified. Via the markers CD45RO/CCR7/CD25/CD127/CD95/CD27, stem cell-like memory, regulatory, central memory and naive CD4+ cells were sorted. Isolated RNA was reverse transcribed in full, so expressed TCRB transcripts were sequenced. The data were produced by immunoSEQ multiplex PCR, yet TCRdb's version contains in-frame clones alone and is incomplete. The table lists more than 140,000 clones, 9% to 10% of them singletons. Study conclusions and caveats: Fewer insertions but more deletions were seen at VDJ junctions in type 1 diabetes patients.

The TCR sequence derives from a middle-aged woman in good health. The chain couples TRBV2 to TRBJ2-1, with D possibly being TRBD2 (6 bases). The sample taken for sequencing was central memory CD4+ T cells from blood. The CDR3 loop is CASSEILATTYNEQFF. As DNA, the CDR3 is TGTGCCAGCAGTGAGATACTAGCTACGACCTACAATGAGCAGTTCTTC. Filled out from reference TRBV2 and TRBJ2-1, the complete variable domain reads EPEVTQTPSHQVTQMGQEVILRCVPISNHLYFYWYRQILGQKVEFLVSFYNNEISEKSEIFDDQFSVERPDGSNFTLKIRSTKLEDSAMYFCASSEILATTYNEQFFGPGTRLTVL.